These 32 T cell receptor beta chains originate from one sample sequenced in a study of regulatory T cells in long-lasting Graves disease (dated by TCRdb to the early 2020s). Libraries were prepared through multiplex PCR. The instrument was an Illumina HiSeq 4000. iRepertoire HTBI primers and Arm-PCR amplification of CDR3 regions were used to construct TCR beta libraries. TCRdb reworked the public reads: Q25 trimming with fastp, MiXCR clone assembly, productive beta chains retained. All rows with the same CDR3 protein become a single entry with the most common DNA and genes. The table for this sample lists 440,000 or so distinct CDR3 sequences; about 16% of them were counted only once. The top ten clonotypes cover around a tenth of the sample. The time point label here, explained by the study, means: newly diagnosed GD, antithyroid drugs for less than 3 months. RNA was extracted from PBMCs in TRIzol for both TCR sequencing and RNA sequencing.

These data also formed part of another study, on T cells in Graves' hyperthyroidism and ophthalmopathy.

Sequences were derived from peripheral blood mononuclear cells (PBMCs), sampled at new diagnosis, from a patient treated with antithyroid drugs. The receptors shown here come from a woman between 25 and 40 years old with Graves disease. Donor details come from another sample of the same person, matched by shared clones.

This clonotype showed up just a few times. The V gene is TRBV24-1, the J gene TRBJ2-2; D might be TRBD1 (6 bases). Germline values: CDR1 KGHDR, CDR2 SFDVKD. V shed 6 bases and J shed 3 bases, with 10 bases lying between them. CDR3 length: 14 amino acids. In DNA form, the CDR3 reads TGTGCCACCAGTCCTACAGGGCACACCGGGGAGCTGTTTTTT. The encoded protein is CATSPTGHTGELFF.

V gene TRBV10-3 combines with J gene TRBJ2-4; no reliable D call. Trimming shortened V by 1 base and J by 0 bases, and 7 bases separated the two germline ends. The CDR3 length is 15 residues. The germline V gene has CDR1 ENHRY and CDR2 SYGVKD. The chain's CDR3 is CAISEFGLAKNIQYF. The CDR3 DNA sequence: TGTGCCATCAGTGAGTTTGGGTTAGCCAAAAACATTCAGTACTTC.

This clonotype was counted a few times. The chain links TRBV3-1 to TRBJ2-1; unclear D gene. This CDR3 is 13 amino acids long. Germline lookup yields CDR1 LGHDT and CDR2 YNNKEL (reference sequence). Trimming cost V 1 base and J 10 bases, with 11 bases left between them. DNA of the CDR3: TGTGCCAGCAGCCAAGCTGGGGAACTAGAGCAGTTCTTC. It codes for CASSQAGELEQFF.

The chain carries TRBV5-1 and TRBJ2-7, with TRBD1 identical over 7 bases. With V trimmed by 4 bases and J by 4 bases, 5 bases remained unmatched. Per the germline V gene, CDR1 is SGHRS and CDR2 is YFSETQ. The CDR3 has 13 amino acids. The DNA for the CDR3 is TGCGCCAGCAGCGAGGGGGCCATTTACGAGCAGTACTTC. This gives the protein CASSEGAIYEQYF.

V gene TRBV18 combines with J gene TRBJ1-2; D possibly corresponds to TRBD1 (6 bases). The CDR3 is 14 residues long. Germline values: CDR1 KGHSH, CDR2 LQKENI. V dropped 3 bases and J dropped 2 bases, with 10 bases sitting between them. The CDR3 nucleotides are TGTGCCAGCTCACCCACACAGGGCAACTATGGCTACACCTTC. This sequence encodes CASSPTQGNYGYTF.

J is TRBJ2-1 and V is TRBV5-5, with D hard to call. Germline V gene data show CDR1 as SGHKS and CDR2 as YYEKEE (reference sequence). The CDR3 is 11 residues long. Deletions cut 4 bases from V and 10 bases from J, with 9 bases between. This CDR3 reads CASSRWAEQFF. CDR3 in DNA: TGTGCCAGCAGCCGGTGGGCAGAGCAGTTCTTC.

This clonotype has a count of ten or more. At one of its ends the junction is not consistent with the germline gene, which may arise from a read error. V is TRBV28 and J is TRBJ2-2, with unresolved D. This CDR3 has 12 amino acids. CDR1 and CDR2 from the germline V gene are MDHEN and SYDVKM. CDR3 nucleotides: TGTGCCAGCAGCTTATTTATCGGGGAGCTGTTTTTT. Its protein product is CASSLFIGELFF.

This clonotype has a count of ten or more. This chain connects TRBV28 to TRBJ2-7, with D tentatively TRBD1 (5 bases). The CDR3 length is 16 residues. Per the germline V gene, CDR1 is MDHEN and CDR2 is SYDVKM. Trimming pared 4 bases from V and 2 bases from J, leaving 18 bases between. This chain's CDR3 is CASSSTTPTETYEQYF. The CDR3 DNA sequence: TGTGCCAGCAGTTCCACTACCCCGACAGAGACCTACGAGCAGTACTTC.

Turning to this clonotype: A much more abundant neighbour one base away suggests this may be a read error. The chain carries TRBV28 and TRBJ1-6, with TRBD1 as a possible D gene (5 bases). CDR1 is MDHEN, CDR2 SYDVKM, per germline. CDR3 size: 15 residues. V lost 7 bases and J lost 10, with 20 bases in between. The CDR3 protein is CASIPHGARRSPLHF. The CDR3 region has the DNA TGTGCCAGCATCCCACATGGGGCGCGGAGGTCACCCCTCCACTTT.

This sequence joins TRBV4-2 and TRBJ2-2; perhaps TRBD2 as D (6 bases). This CDR3 has 15 amino acids. V lost 2 bases, J lost 6 bases, and 13 bases lay in between. Germline values: CDR1 LGHNA, CDR2 YNFKEQ. The CDR3, as DNA: TGTGCCAGCAGCCAACGCCGGGAGAGGGCCGGGGAGCTGTTTTTT. Translating it yields CASSQRRERAGELFF.

CDR3 loop: CASSVAYTDTQYF. The CDR3 coding sequence is TGTGCCAGCAGTGTCGCATATACAGATACGCAGTATTTT. V usage is TRBV6-2 or TRBV6-3 and J usage is TRBJ2-3; D unclear. CDR1 is MNHEY, CDR2 SVGEGT, per germline. The CDR3 is 13 amino acids. Between the trimmed V and J ends, which lost 5 bases and 3 bases, there was a span of 9 bases.

The sample holds a few counts of this clonotype. The chain uses TRBV29-1 and TRBJ2-1; 7 bases match TRBD2. The J segment lost 9 bases and the V segment lost 7 bases, leaving 12 bases of the junction unmatched. CDR3 size: 13 residues. Germline lookup yields CDR1 SQVTM and CDR2 ANQGSEA. CDR3 in DNA: TGCAGCGATCACTCGAGCGGGAAGGGTGAGCAGTTCTTC. It is translated as CSDHSSGKGEQFF.

For this clonotype: At one end the junction does not follow the germline gene, possibly because of a read error. V usage is TRBV6-5 and J usage is TRBJ1-5, with D uncertain. The CDR3 length is 14 residues. From germline, CDR1 is MNHEY and CDR2 SVGAGI. The CDR3 here is CASSYEAAANFGYF. CDR3 sequence (DNA): TGTGCCAGCAGTTACGAAGCGGCCGCGAACTTCGGGTATTTT.

This sequence joins TRBV3-1 and TRBJ1-1; the match to TRBD1 covers 8 bases. This CDR3 spans 14 amino acids. Germline V CDR1 and CDR2: LGHDT, YNNKEL (reference sequence). Losses at the gene ends were 3 bases for V and 1 base for J; bases not matched to a gene: 1. As DNA, the CDR3 is TGTGCCAGCAGCCACCAGGGGGCGAACACTGAAGCTTTCTTT. Protein product: CASSHQGANTEAFF.

This clonotype was detected only a few times. The chain employs TRBV7-9 and TRBJ2-2; D is uncertain. Germline V gene lookup returns CDR1 SEHNR and CDR2 FQNEAQ (reference sequence). Trimming left V 7 bases short and J 1 base short, with 10 bases between. CDR3 size: 14 residues. The CDR3, as DNA: TGTGCCAGCAACCTAGGGAAGAACACCGGGGAGCTGTTTTTT. Its translation: CASNLGKNTGELFF. The full variable domain, rest sourced from reference TRBV7-9 and TRBJ2-2, is DTGVSQNPRHKITKRGQNVTFRCDPISEHNRLYWYRQTLGQGPEFLTYFQNEAQLEKSRLLSDRFSAERPKGSFSTLEIQRTEQGDSAMYLCASNLGKNTGELFFGEGSRLTVL.

The chain employs TRBV20-1 and TRBJ2-5; D might be TRBD1 or TRBD2, each matching 5 bases. V lost 2 bases, J lost 3 bases, and 13 bases lay in between. This CDR3 is 14 amino acids long. From germline, CDR1 is DFQATT and CDR2 SNEGSKA (reference sequence). The CDR3 sequence is CSARSGTVEETQYF. As DNA, the CDR3 is TGCAGTGCTAGATCCGGGACGGTAGAAGAGACCCAGTACTTC.

This clonotype was seen repeatedly, ten times or more. CDR3 nucleotides: TGTGCCAGCTTCCGGACTAGCGGGAGGGAAGATACGCAGTATTTT. Translating gives CASFRTSGREDTQYF. The gene calls are TRBV7-9 and TRBJ2-3; the match to TRBD2 covers 15 bases. Germline V gene data show CDR1 as SEHNR and CDR2 as FQNEAQ (reference sequence). Trimming cost V 8 bases and J 5 bases; bases outside gene matches: 5. This CDR3 region has 15 residues.

This clonotype was counted ten times or more. The genes are TRBV20-1 and TRBJ2-1; TRBD2 aligns across 11 bases. This CDR3 spans 15 amino acids. Germline V lookup: CDR1 DFQATT, CDR2 SNEGSKA (reference sequence). V dropped 4 bases and J dropped 5; count of bases not matched to a gene: 7. The CDR3 nucleotides read TGCAGTGCTAACGAAGGGACTAGCGGCAACAATGAGCAGTTCTTC. Amino acid sequence: CSANEGTSGNNEQFF.

In its sample, this clonotype was seen a few times. The chain links TRBV3-1 to TRBJ1-2, with a weak D call TRBD1 (6 bases). The CDR3 has 15 residues. Germline V CDR1 and CDR2: LGHDT, YNNKEL (reference sequence). The ends were cut back, 6 bases at V and 2 bases at J, with 16 bases in the middle. CDR3 loop: CASSPFLGGNYGYTF. In DNA form, the CDR3 reads TGTGCCAGCAGTCCCTTCCTGGGGGGCAACTATGGCTACACCTTC.

The V and J genes are TRBV7-9 and TRBJ1-6; no clear D. The V gene's germline CDR1 is SEHNR and CDR2 FQNEAQ (reference sequence). The length of the CDR3 is 13 residues. Trimming left V 3 bases short and J 7 bases short, with 7 bases between. For the CDR3, the DNA is TGTGCCAGCAGCTTTGGTCCAAATTCACCCCTCCACTTT. Its translation: CASSFGPNSPLHF.

There are many counts of this clonotype. The V call is TRBV6-2 or TRBV6-3, the J call TRBJ2-1; 7 bases align to TRBD2. The CDR3 is made up of 16 amino acids. Trimming cost V 7 bases and J 0 bases; bases outside gene matches: 9. Germline assignment: CDR1 MNHEY and CDR2 SVGEGT. The CDR3 protein is CASTSGREDSYNEQFF. DNA of the CDR3: TGTGCCAGCACCTCTGGGAGGGAGGACTCCTACAATGAGCAGTTCTTC.

Ten or more counts support this clonotype. J is TRBJ2-1 and V is TRBV13, with 7 bases matching TRBD2. J lost 4 bases, V lost 4 bases, and 7 bases had no gene match. Per germline, CDR1 PRHDT and CDR2 FYEKMQ (reference sequence). CDR3 length: 15 amino acids. CDR3 region: CASSSVLAEYNEQFF. CDR3 sequence (DNA): TGTGCCAGCAGCTCGGTCCTAGCGGAATACAATGAGCAGTTCTTC.

This chain joins TRBV5-1 and TRBJ1-4; 9 bases are a match to TRBD1. The CDR3 extends over 17 amino acids. Germline CDR1 reads SGHRS; CDR2 reads YFSETQ. V shed 0 bases, J shed 0 bases, and the junction held 3 bases outside the gene matches. In nucleotides, the CDR3 is TGCGCCAGCAGCTTGGAGGGACAGGGAGCAACTAATGAAAAACTGTTTTTT. It specifies CASSLEGQGATNEKLFF.

This clonotype was picked up one time. The DNA for the CDR3 is TGTGCCATCAGAGGACTAGCGGGAGATCCCGGGGAGCTGTTTTTT. The encoded protein is CAIRGLAGDPGELFF. V is TRBV10-3 and J is TRBJ2-2; 13 bases fit TRBD2. V lost 6 bases and J lost 6; bases outside the gene matches: 4. Germline CDR1 reads ENHRY; CDR2 reads SYGVKD. There are 15 residues in the CDR3.

This clonotype has a count of ten or more. The J gene is TRBJ2-7, the V gene TRBV27, with D perhaps TRBD2 (6 bases). Germline V gene lookup returns CDR1 MNHEY and CDR2 SMNVEV (reference sequence). CDR3 size: 15 residues. Trimming stripped 0 bases from V and 7 bases from J, with 16 bases between. The CDR3 DNA reads as TGTGCCAGCAGTTTATCTGCGGCGTTCCGGGGGGAGCAGTACTTC. This translates into CASSLSAAFRGEQYF.

This clonotype has a count of ten or more. The chain combines TRBV5-1 with TRBJ1-1, with unresolved D. Trimming shortened V by 0 bases and J by 7 bases, and 10 bases separated the two germline ends. CDR3 size: 13 residues. The germline gives CDR1 SGHRS, CDR2 YFSETQ. CDR3 loop: CASSLDLRGEAFF. For the CDR3, the DNA is TGCGCCAGCAGCTTGGACCTTAGAGGTGAAGCTTTCTTT. Full variable domain (missing parts from reference TRBV5-1 and TRBJ1-1): KAGVTQTPRYLIKTRGQQVTLSCSPISGHRSVSWYQQTPGQGLQFLFEYFSETQRNKGNFPGRFSGRQFSNSRSEMNVSTLELGDSALYLCASSLDLRGEAFFGQGTRLTVV.

In its sample, this clonotype was seen a few times. This CDR3 is CAWSVPGTVNTEAFF. The CDR3 nucleotides read TGTGCCTGGAGTGTACCGGGGACGGTGAACACTGAAGCTTTCTTT. The rearrangement joins TRBV30 to TRBJ1-1; possibly TRBD1 for D (5 bases). Germline CDR1 is GTSNPN and CDR2 is SVGIG (reference sequence). The CDR3 totals 15 residues. Trimming pared 0 bases from V and 0 bases from J, leaving 11 bases between.

This clonotype has a count of ten or more. The chain is built from TRBV7-8 and TRBJ2-7; D is unresolved. V was shortened by 3 bases and J by 4 bases, with 22 bases between the two germline ends. Germline loops: CDR1 SGHVS, CDR2 FQNEAQ. The CDR3 contains 17 residues. The CDR3 sequence is CASSFFFPSDDEYEQYF. For the CDR3, the DNA is TGTGCCAGCAGCTTCTTCTTCCCCAGCGACGATGAATACGAGCAGTACTTC.

There are a few counts of this clonotype. This chain uses TRBV28 with TRBJ2-3; 8 nucleotides line up with TRBD2. The CDR3 runs 16 residues. The germline gives CDR1 MDHEN, CDR2 SYDVKM. The junction had 12 bases not matched to a gene; V was cut back by 5 bases and J by 5 bases. In DNA form, the CDR3 reads TGTGCCAGCAGTCCTCCTCGGGGGGGCCGGGGAGATACGCAGTATTTT. It is translated as CASSPPRGGRGDTQYF.

Worth noting for this clonotype: This may arise from a read error, as a much more abundant clone is one base away. The rearrangement uses TRBV6-1 and TRBJ1-1, with a tentative D call TRBD1 (6 bases). The CDR3 length is 14 residues. V dropped 3 bases and J dropped 11 bases, with 19 bases sitting between them. Per germline, CDR1 MNHNS and CDR2 SASEGT. The CDR3 coding sequence is TGTGCCAGCAGTGAGTCGATGAAAGGGGGGTTGGCTTTCTTT. Translated, it gives CASSESMKGGLAFF.

This clonotype came up many times. V gene TRBV5-1 combines with J gene TRBJ2-1, with D possibly called TRBD1 or TRBD2 (5 bases each). CDR1 and CDR2 (germline): SGHRS, YFSETQ. The CDR3 sequence is 15 residues long. With 0 bases removed from V and 4 bases from J, the gap between germline ends came to 11 bases. This CDR3 reads CASSLDRGAYNEQFF. The CDR3 DNA sequence: TGCGCCAGCAGCTTGGATAGAGGGGCTTACAATGAGCAGTTCTTC.

This clonotype occurred many times. This chain connects TRBV24-1 to TRBJ2-1, with 11 bases aligning to TRBD2. Germline values: CDR1 KGHDR, CDR2 SFDVKD. The CDR3 covers 18 residues. Unmatched junction bases numbered 14, after V lost 3 bases and J lost 8 bases. CDR3 sequence: CATSDPPRASGRSDEQFF. CDR3 bases: TGTGCCACCAGTGATCCCCCCCGGGCTAGCGGGAGGTCGGATGAGCAGTTCTTC.